This TCR beta chain came from a study of cytomegalovirus exposure and HLA in healthy donors. Study overall: Genotyping showed around 81% of hundreds of donors falling in the Caucasian-associated ancestry cluster.

The PCR made use of 60 Vbeta and 13 Jbeta primers. As handled by the study authors: A follow-up analysis tallied around 76 million unique TCR beta chains, about 10 million shared. Sequenced by immunoSEQ multiplex PCR; TCRdb stores in-frame clones only, minus some. From that table come the V and J calls and clone size; the DNA was used to work out D and trimming. The table shows about 35,000 clones, with approximately 90% occurring only once. Points on this clone: The antigen remains unidentified.

CDR3 length equals 13 residues. Germline V gene sequence: CDR1 SGHRS, CDR2 YFSETQ. Trimming cost V 6 bases and J 9 bases, with 16 bases left between them. Study outcomes and limitations: Later work showed greater clonal expansion in HLA-associated TCR beta chains than in equally common others. A few of the chains that were CMV-associated were confirmed in vitro to be specific for CMV antigens.

The gene calls are TRBV5-1 and TRBJ2-1; the D gene is possibly TRBD1 (5 bases). Material: PBMCs. The receptor was isolated from a woman between 18 and 30 years old in good health and CMV-seronegative. CDR3 in DNA: TGCGCCAGCATGAATCAGGGCTCGGGTGAGCAGTTCTTC. This gives the protein CASMNQGSGEQFF.